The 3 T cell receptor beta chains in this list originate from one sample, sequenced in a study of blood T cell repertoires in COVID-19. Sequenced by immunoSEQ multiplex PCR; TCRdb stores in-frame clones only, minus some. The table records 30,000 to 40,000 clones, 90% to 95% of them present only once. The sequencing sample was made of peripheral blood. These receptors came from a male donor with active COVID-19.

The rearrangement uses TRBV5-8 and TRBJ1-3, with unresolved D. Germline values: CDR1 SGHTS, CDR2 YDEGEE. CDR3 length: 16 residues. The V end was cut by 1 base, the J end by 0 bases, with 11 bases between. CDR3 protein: CASSLTSGISGNTIYF. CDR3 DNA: TGTGCCAGCAGCTTGACATCCGGGATCTCTGGAAACACCATATATTTT.

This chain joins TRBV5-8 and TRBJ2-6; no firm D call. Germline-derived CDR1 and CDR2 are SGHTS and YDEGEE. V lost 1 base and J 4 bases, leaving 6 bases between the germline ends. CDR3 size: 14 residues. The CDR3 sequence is CASSLLQGANVLTF. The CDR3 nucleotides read TGTGCCAGCAGCTTGTTACAGGGGGCCAACGTCCTGACTTTC.

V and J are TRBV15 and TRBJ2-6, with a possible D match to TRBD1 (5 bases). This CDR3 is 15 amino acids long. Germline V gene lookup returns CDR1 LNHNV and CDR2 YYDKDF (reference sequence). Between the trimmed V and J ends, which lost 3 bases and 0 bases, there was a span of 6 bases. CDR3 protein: CATSSQGSGANVLTF. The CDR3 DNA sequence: TGTGCCACCAGCAGTCAGGGCTCTGGGGCCAACGTCCTGACTTTC.